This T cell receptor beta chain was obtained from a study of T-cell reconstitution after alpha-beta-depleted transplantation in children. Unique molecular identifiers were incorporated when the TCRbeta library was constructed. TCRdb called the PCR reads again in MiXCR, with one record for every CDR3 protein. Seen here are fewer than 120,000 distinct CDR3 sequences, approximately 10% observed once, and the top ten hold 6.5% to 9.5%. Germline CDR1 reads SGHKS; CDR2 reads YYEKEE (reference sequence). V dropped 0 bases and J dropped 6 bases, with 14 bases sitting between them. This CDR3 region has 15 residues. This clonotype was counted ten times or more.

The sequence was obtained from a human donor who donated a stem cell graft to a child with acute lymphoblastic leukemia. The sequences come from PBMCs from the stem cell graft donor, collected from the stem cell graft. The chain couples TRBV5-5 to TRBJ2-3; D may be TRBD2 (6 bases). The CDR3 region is CASSLASGRRDTQYF. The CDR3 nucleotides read TGTGCCAGCAGCTTGGCGAGCGGGCGTCGGGATACGCAGTATTTT.